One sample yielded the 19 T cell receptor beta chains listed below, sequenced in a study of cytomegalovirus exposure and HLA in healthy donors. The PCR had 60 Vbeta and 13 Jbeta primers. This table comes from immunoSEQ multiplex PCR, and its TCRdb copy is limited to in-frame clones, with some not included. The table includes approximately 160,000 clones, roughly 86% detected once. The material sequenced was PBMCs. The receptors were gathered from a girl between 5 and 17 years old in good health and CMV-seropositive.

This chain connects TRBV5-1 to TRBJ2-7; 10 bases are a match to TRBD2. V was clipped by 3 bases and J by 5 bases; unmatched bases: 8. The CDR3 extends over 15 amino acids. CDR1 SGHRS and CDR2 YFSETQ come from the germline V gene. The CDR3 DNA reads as TGCGCCAGCAGCTCAGCGGGGGGGATTATTCACGAGCAGTACTTC. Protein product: CASSSAGGIIHEQYF.

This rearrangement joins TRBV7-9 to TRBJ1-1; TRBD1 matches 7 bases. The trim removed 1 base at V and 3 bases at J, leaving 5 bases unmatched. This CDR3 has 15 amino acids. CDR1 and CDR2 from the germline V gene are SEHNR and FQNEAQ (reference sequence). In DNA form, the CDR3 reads TGTGCCAGCAGCTTAGGGGGACAGTTACACACTGAAGCTTTCTTT. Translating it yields CASSLGGQLHTEAFF.

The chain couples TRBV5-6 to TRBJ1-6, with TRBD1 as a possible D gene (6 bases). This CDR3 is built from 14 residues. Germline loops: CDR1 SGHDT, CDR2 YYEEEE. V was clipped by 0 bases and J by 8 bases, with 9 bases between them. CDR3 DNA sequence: TGTGCCAGCAGCTTGGGGGCAGGGGATTCACCCCTCCACTTT. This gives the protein CASSLGAGDSPLHF.

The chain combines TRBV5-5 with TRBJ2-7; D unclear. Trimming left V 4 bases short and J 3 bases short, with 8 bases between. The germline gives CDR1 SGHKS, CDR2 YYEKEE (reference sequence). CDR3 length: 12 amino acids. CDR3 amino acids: CASSVSNYEQYF. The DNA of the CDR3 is TGTGCCAGCAGCGTGAGTAACTACGAGCAGTACTTC. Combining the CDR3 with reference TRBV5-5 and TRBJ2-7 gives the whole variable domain DAGVTQSPTHLIKTRGQQVTLRCSPISGHKSVSWYQQVLGQGPQFIFQYYEKEERGRGNFPDRFSARQFPNYSSELNVNALLLGDSALYLCASSVSNYEQYFGPGTRLTVT.

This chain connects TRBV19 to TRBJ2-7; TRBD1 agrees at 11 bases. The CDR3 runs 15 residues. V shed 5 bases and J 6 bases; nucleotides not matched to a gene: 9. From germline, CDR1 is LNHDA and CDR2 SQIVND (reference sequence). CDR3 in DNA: TGTGCCAGTAGTCCTTCCGGGACAGGGGGTGTCGAGCAGTACTTC. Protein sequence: CASSPSGTGGVEQYF.

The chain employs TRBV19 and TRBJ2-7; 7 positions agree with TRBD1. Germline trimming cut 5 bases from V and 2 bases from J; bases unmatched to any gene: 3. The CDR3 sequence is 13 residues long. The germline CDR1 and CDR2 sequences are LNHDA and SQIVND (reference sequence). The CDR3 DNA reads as TGTGCCAGTAGTTTAACAGGGGCCTACGAGCAGTACTTC. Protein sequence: CASSLTGAYEQYF.

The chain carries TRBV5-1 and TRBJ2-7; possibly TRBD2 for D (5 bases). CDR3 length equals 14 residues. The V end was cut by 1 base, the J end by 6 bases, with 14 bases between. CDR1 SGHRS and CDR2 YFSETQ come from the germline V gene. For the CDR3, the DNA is TGCGCCAGCAGCTTGTTTTTGTTGAGGGCCGAGCAGTACTTC. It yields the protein CASSLFLLRAEQYF.

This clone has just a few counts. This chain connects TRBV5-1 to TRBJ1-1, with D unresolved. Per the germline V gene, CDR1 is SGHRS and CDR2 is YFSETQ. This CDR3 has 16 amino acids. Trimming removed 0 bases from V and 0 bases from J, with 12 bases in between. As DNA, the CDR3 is TGCGCCAGCAGCTTGGTCCAGGTTAATATGAACACTGAAGCTTTCTTT. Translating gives CASSLVQVNMNTEAFF. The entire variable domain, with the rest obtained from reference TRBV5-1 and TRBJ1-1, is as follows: KAGVTQTPRYLIKTRGQQVTLSCSPISGHRSVSWYQQTPGQGLQFLFEYFSETQRNKGNFPGRFSGRQFSNSRSEMNVSTLELGDSALYLCASSLVQVNMNTEAFFGQGTRLTVV.

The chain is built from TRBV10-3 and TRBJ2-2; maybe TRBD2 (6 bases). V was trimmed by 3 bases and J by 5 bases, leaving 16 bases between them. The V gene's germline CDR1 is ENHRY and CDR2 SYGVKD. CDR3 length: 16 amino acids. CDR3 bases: TGTGCCATCAGTGACTTGGACAAGGGAGGAACCGGGGAGCTGTTTTTT. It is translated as CAISDLDKGGTGELFF.

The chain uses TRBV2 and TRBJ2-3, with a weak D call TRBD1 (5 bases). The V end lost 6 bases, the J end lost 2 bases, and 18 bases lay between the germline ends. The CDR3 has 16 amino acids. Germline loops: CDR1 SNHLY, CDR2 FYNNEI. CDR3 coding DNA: TGTGCCAGCAGCGTCCGCCAGGGAACTACCACAGATACGCAGTATTTT. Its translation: CASSVRQGTTTDTQYF.

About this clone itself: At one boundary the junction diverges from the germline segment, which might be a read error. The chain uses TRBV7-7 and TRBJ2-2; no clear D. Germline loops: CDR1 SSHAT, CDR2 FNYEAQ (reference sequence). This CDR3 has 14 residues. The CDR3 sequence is CASSPRLNTGELFF. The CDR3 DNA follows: TGTGCTAGCAGCCCCAGACTGAACACCGGGGAGCTGTTTTTT.

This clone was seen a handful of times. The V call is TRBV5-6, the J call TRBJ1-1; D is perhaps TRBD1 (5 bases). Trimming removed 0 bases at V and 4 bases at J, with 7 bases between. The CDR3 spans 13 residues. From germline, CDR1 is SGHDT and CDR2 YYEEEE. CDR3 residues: CASSLEGFTEAFF. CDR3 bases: TGTGCCAGCAGCTTGGAGGGGTTCACTGAAGCTTTCTTT.

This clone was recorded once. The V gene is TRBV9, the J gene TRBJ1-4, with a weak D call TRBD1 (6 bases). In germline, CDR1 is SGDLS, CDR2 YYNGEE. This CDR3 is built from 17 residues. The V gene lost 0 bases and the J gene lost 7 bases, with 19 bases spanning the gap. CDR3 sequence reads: CASSVGGWGGEGEKLFF. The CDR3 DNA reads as TGTGCCAGCAGCGTAGGAGGTTGGGGGGGCGAAGGTGAAAAACTGTTTTTT.

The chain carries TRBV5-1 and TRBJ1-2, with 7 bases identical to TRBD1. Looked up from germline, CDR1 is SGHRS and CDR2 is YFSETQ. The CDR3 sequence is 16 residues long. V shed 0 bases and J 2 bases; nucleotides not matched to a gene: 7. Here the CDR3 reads CASSLAYRGSNYGYTF. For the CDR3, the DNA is TGCGCCAGCAGCTTGGCTTACAGGGGAAGCAACTATGGCTACACCTTC.

This CDR3 is CASSLFSHNNYGYTF. CDR3 bases: TGTGCCAGCAGCTTATTCAGTCACAACAACTATGGCTACACCTTC. This chain uses TRBV7-9 with TRBJ1-2; D gene ambiguous. The CDR3 runs to 15 residues. With 2 bases removed from V and 2 bases from J, the gap between germline ends came to 12 bases. CDR1 SEHNR and CDR2 FQNEAQ come from the germline V gene (reference sequence).

The CDR3: CASSLNEELLEEQFF. The CDR3 DNA reads TGTGCCAGTAGTCTAAATGAAGAGTTACTGGAGGAGCAGTTCTTC. The V gene is TRBV19, the J gene TRBJ2-1, with no clear D. CDR3 length: 15 amino acids. CDR1 and CDR2 from the germline V gene are LNHDA and SQIVND (reference sequence). V lost 5 bases and J 10 bases, leaving 21 bases between the germline ends.

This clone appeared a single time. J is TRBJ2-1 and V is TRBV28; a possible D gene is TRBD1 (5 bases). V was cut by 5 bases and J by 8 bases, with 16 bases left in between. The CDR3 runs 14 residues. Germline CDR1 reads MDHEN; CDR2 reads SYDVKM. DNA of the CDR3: TGTGCCAGCAGTGTACCGCGGACAATCTATGAGCAGTTCTTC. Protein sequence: CASSVPRTIYEQFF. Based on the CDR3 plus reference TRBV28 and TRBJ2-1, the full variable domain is DVKVTQSSRYLVKRTGEKVFLECVQDMDHENMFWYRQDPGLGLRLIYFSYDVKMKEKGDIPEGYSVSREKKERFSLILESASTNQTSMYLCASSVPRTIYEQFFGPGTRLTVL.

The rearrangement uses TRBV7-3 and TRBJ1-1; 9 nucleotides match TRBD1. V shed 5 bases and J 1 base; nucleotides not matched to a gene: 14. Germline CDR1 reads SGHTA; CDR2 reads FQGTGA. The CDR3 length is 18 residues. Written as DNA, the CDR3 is TGTGCCAGCAGCCGACGGACAGGGGCCATGGCTACGAACACTGAAGCTTTCTTT. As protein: CASSRRTGAMATNTEAFF.

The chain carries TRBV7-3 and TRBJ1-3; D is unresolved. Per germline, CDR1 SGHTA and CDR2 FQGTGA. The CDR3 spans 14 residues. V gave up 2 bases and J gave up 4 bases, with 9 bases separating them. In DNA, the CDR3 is TGTGCCAGCAGCTTAGGGGAGCTGGGAAACACCATATATTTT. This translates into CASSLGELGNTIYF.